The 16 T cell receptor beta chains below come from one sample, sequenced in a study of OX40 agonist ivuxolimab in advanced cancers. Produced via immunoSEQ multiplex PCR; TCRdb's table is partial and in-frame only. Here the sample spans about 60,000 clones, around nine tenths being singletons. The sample was CD4+ or CD8+ T cells sorted from blood, taken in a trial of the OX40 agonist ivuxolimab. These TCRs come from an adult with an advanced solid tumor such as melanoma, head and neck, liver or kidney cancer.

This chain joins TRBV5-8 and TRBJ2-7, with D perhaps given as TRBD1 or TRBD2 (5 bases each). Trimming shortened V by 7 bases and J by 1 base, and 18 bases separated the two germline ends. The CDR3 extends over 15 amino acids. CDR1 is SGHTS, CDR2 YDEGEE, per germline. Here the CDR3 DNA reads TGTGCCAGCCCCCTCCCGGGACGACGTTCCTACGAGCAGTACTTC. Translating gives CASPLPGRRSYEQYF.

The sample holds one count of this clone. The CDR3 nucleotides are TGTGCCAGCAGCTTGGGGGGGGCTGACTACAATGAGCAGTTCTTC. Its protein product is CASSLGGADYNEQFF. The chain links TRBV5-4 to TRBJ2-1; D tentatively fits TRBD1 or TRBD2 (6 bases each). V was pared by 0 bases and J by 3 bases, with 10 bases between. Germline CDR1 reads SGHNT; CDR2 reads YYREEE (reference sequence). This CDR3 comprises 15 residues.

The chain employs TRBV4-2 and TRBJ2-2; 7 bases agree with TRBD1. The CDR3 extends over 16 amino acids. J lost 3 bases, V lost 2 bases, and 6 bases had no gene match. Germline V CDR1 and CDR2: LGHNA, YNFKEQ. The CDR3 bases are TGTGCCAGCAGCCAACCGACAGGGTGGGACACCGGGGAGCTGTTTTTT. It specifies CASSQPTGWDTGELFF.

The V and J genes are TRBV5-1 and TRBJ2-1, with 9 bases matching TRBD1. The junction had 5 bases not matched to a gene; V was cut back by 4 bases and J by 3 bases. Germline values: CDR1 SGHRS, CDR2 YFSETQ. The CDR3 is made up of 15 amino acids. This CDR3 is CASSRGQGHYNEQFF. The CDR3 nucleotides are TGCGCCAGCAGCCGTGGACAGGGGCACTACAATGAGCAGTTCTTC.

The chain links TRBV7-2 to TRBJ2-2; D gene uncertain. This CDR3 spans 15 amino acids. V gave up 4 bases and J gave up 1 base, with 10 bases separating them. Germline V CDR1 and CDR2: SGHTA, FQGNSA. This CDR3 is CASSSSRENTGELFF. The CDR3 DNA reads as TGTGCCAGCAGCTCCTCTAGGGAGAACACCGGGGAGCTGTTTTTT.

This clone was seen once. The chain uses TRBV28 and TRBJ2-7; 8 positions match TRBD1. Trimming took 5 bases from V and 12 from J; bases not matched to a gene: 9. Germline V lookup: CDR1 MDHEN, CDR2 SYDVKM. The CDR3 sequence is 12 residues long. The CDR3 region is CASSLGQGGWYF. The CDR3 coding sequence is TGTGCCAGCAGTCTCGGACAGGGTGGATGGTACTTC. The variable domain in full, completed from reference TRBV28 and TRBJ2-7, reads DVKVTQSSRYLVKRTGEKVFLECVQDMDHENMFWYRQDPGLGLRLIYFSYDVKMKEKGDIPEGYSVSREKKERFSLILESASTNQTSMYLCASSLGQGGWYFGPGTRLTVT.

The V and J genes are TRBV4-1 and TRBJ2-5; 11 bases agree with TRBD1. The germline CDR1 and CDR2 sequences are MGHRA and YSYEKL. The V and J ends lost 3 bases and 3 bases, in that order; junction bases with no gene match: 3. This CDR3 spans 15 amino acids. The DNA for the CDR3 is TGCGCCAGCAGCCAGCCGGGACAGGGGGAAGAGACCCAGTACTTC. The encoded protein is CASSQPGQGEETQYF.

The chain recombines TRBV6-6 with TRBJ1-4, with D perhaps TRBD1 (5 bases). The V end lost 0 bases, the J end lost 5 bases, and 10 bases lay between the germline ends. The CDR3 has 15 residues. Germline CDR1 is MNHNY and CDR2 is SVGAGI (reference sequence). The CDR3 bases are TGTGCCAGCAGTTACTCGAGAAGGGACAATGAAAAACTGTTTTTT. The encoded protein is CASSYSRRDNEKLFF.

This sequence joins TRBV7-9 and TRBJ2-7; the match to TRBD1 covers 8 bases. After removal of 1 base from V and 6 bases from J, the junction contained 8 bases not matched to a gene. Germline CDR1 reads SEHNR; CDR2 reads FQNEAQ (reference sequence). CDR3 size: 15 residues. In DNA form, the CDR3 reads TGTGCCAGCAGCTTAGGGACAGGGTCTGGGGCCGAGCAGTACTTC. This codes for CASSLGTGSGAEQYF.

This clone was counted a few times. The chain has TRBV21-1 and TRBJ2-7. TRBV21-1 is annotated as a pseudogene. The CDR3 spans 14 residues. CDR3 coding DNA: TGTGCCAGCAGCAAAGAGCCGGGGCACTACGAGCAGTACTTC. This codes for CASSKEPGHYEQYF.

V usage is TRBV7-8 and J usage is TRBJ2-1; TRBD2 is a possible D gene (6 bases). The CDR3 is 13 residues long. Germline V gene lookup returns CDR1 SGHVS and CDR2 FQNEAQ. V lost 4 bases to trimming and J lost 15 bases, with 19 bases between them. The CDR3 sequence: CASSSSRAGRRFF. Written as DNA, the CDR3 is TGTGCCAGCAGCTCCTCCCGGGCGGGACGGCGGTTCTTC.

The rearrangement joins TRBV21-1 to TRBJ2-7; the D call in the table, TRBD1, was not verified against the DNA. TRBV21-1 represents a pseudogene. There are 16 residues in the CDR3. In DNA, the CDR3 is TGTGCCAGCACCTCGTCCCCCCCAGGGAATACCTACGAGCAGTACTTC. This gives the protein CASTSSPPGNTYEQYF.

Within the sample, this clone is medium-sized. V and J are TRBV5-1 and TRBJ2-7; tentative D call: TRBD2 (7 bases). Germline loops: CDR1 SGHRS, CDR2 YFSETQ. V shed 6 bases and J shed 2 bases, with 18 bases lying between them. CDR3 length: 15 amino acids. The CDR3 sequence: CASTSGGGRAYEQYF. CDR3 nucleotide sequence: TGCGCCAGCACCTCCGGAGGGGGGAGGGCCTACGAGCAGTACTTC.

The CDR3 nucleotides read TGTGCCAGTAGTAGGGAGCACACTGAAGCTTTCTTT. Its translation is CASSREHTEAFF. The chain employs TRBV19 and TRBJ1-1; D gene uncertain. Trimming left V 4 bases short and J 3 bases short, with 6 bases between. There are 12 residues in the CDR3. Germline CDR1 is LNHDA and CDR2 is SQIVND (reference sequence). Together with reference TRBV19 and TRBJ1-1, the CDR3 gives the full variable domain: DGGITQSPKYLFRKEGQNVTLSCEQNLNHDAMYWYRQDPGQGLRLIYYSQIVNDFQKGDIAEGYSVSREKKESFPLTVTSAQKNPTAFYLCASSREHTEAFFGQGTRLTVV.

The V gene is TRBV6-1, the J gene TRBJ2-1; 8 bases are shared with TRBD2. The junction had 11 bases not matched to a gene; V was cut back by 9 bases and J by 7 bases. There are 14 residues in the CDR3. Germline assignment: CDR1 MNHNS and CDR2 SASEGT. In nucleotides, the CDR3 is TGTGCCAGTGGGTTTCGGGAGGGTGGGAATGAGCAGTTCTTC. Its protein is CASGFREGGNEQFF.

The chain employs TRBV10-1 and TRBJ2-7; no clear D. Per the germline V gene, CDR1 is WNHNN and CDR2 is SYGVQD (reference sequence). The CDR3 totals 13 residues. V lost 5 bases and J lost 0, with 8 bases in between. CDR3 nucleotides: TGCGCCAGCAGTCCGGGTCTCTCCTACGAGCAGTACTTC. It specifies CASSPGLSYEQYF.